This T cell receptor (beta chain) stems from a study of blood T cell repertoires in COVID-19. Germline V gene data show CDR1 as KGHDR and CDR2 as SFDVKD. The CDR3 is 15 amino acids. Trimming took 9 bases from V and 2 from J; bases not matched to a gene: 8. The assay was immunoSEQ multiplex PCR, and TCRdb's table has in-frame clones only and misses some. The sample carries about 160,000 clones, just under 90% recorded once. Patients in Seattle were enrolled during active infection, then followed longitudinally. Specimen: peripheral blood. The chain recombines TRBV24-1 with TRBJ1-5; 8 nucleotides line up with TRBD1. The TCR comes from a woman between 65 and 79 years old with COVID-19, enrolled during active disease. The CDR3 region is CATGPTGGGNQPQHF. As DNA, the CDR3 is TGTGCCACCGGACCCACAGGGGGTGGCAATCAGCCCCAGCATTTT.